The 15 T cell receptor beta chains listed next were all sequenced from one sample in a study of blood T cell repertoires in COVID-19. Sequencing was performed with immunoSEQ multiplex PCR; in TCRdb, only in-frame clones are kept and a portion is missing. This table has some 120,000 clones, roughly 71% appearing once. The specimen was peripheral blood. Receptors originate from a man older than 75 with acute or convalescent COVID-19.

The genes are TRBV5-1 and TRBJ2-5; 7 bases line up with TRBD1. This CDR3 spans 15 amino acids. CDR1 is SGHRS and CDR2 is YFSETQ in the germline V gene. Trimming cost V 2 bases and J 3 bases; bases outside gene matches: 7. The CDR3 bases are TGCGCCAGCAGCTTTCAACGTGGGACAGAAGAGACCCAGTACTTC. Encoded protein: CASSFQRGTEETQYF.

This chain connects TRBV2 to TRBJ1-4; 11 bases agree with TRBD1. Germline CDR1 reads SNHLY; CDR2 reads FYNNEI. After removal of 6 bases from V and 11 bases from J, the junction contained 5 bases not matched to a gene. The CDR3 contains 13 residues. The CDR3 sequence is CASRGQGDGKLFF. The CDR3 coding sequence is TGTGCCAGCAGGGGACAGGGGGACGGGAAACTGTTTTTT.

This chain links TRBV6-2 or TRBV6-3 with TRBJ2-7, with TRBD2 identical over 11 bases. V shed 2 bases, J shed 7 bases, and the junction held 10 bases outside the gene matches. Looked up from germline, CDR1 is MNHEY and CDR2 is SVGEGT. There are 16 residues in the CDR3. The CDR3 bases are TGTGCCAGCAGTTACCCACTAGCGGGGGTGGAAATGGAGCAGTACTTC. Translating it yields CASSYPLAGVEMEQYF.

The rearrangement links TRBV5-1 to TRBJ2-1; D is possibly TRBD1 (6 bases). The CDR3 has 12 amino acids. Trimming cost V 4 bases and J 7 bases, with 9 bases left between them. From germline, CDR1 is SGHRS and CDR2 YFSETQ. The CDR3 region has the DNA TGCGCCAGCAGCCTTGGGACAAATGAGCAGTTCTTC. It specifies CASSLGTNEQFF.

In this sample, this clone turned up a few times. The rearrangement links TRBV5-4 to TRBJ2-3, with D hard to call. Trimming shortened V by 0 bases and J by 2 bases, and 7 bases separated the two germline ends. Germline CDR1 SGHNT, CDR2 YYREEE (reference sequence). The CDR3 spans 14 residues. The CDR3 DNA is TGTGCCAGCAGCTTGGCCCAAAACACAGATACGCAGTATTTT. Translating it yields CASSLAQNTDTQYF.

Only one count was recorded for this clone. This chain uses TRBV27 with TRBJ2-1; no reliable D call. V lost 3 bases to trimming and J lost 3 bases, with 6 bases between them. Germline V gives CDR1 MNHEY, CDR2 SMNVEV (reference sequence). The CDR3 length is 13 residues. CDR3 sequence reads: CASSLSLYNEQFF. The CDR3 bases are TGTGCCAGCAGTTTGTCTCTCTACAATGAGCAGTTCTTC.

V gene TRBV28 combines with J gene TRBJ2-7; 7 bases match TRBD1. Germline loops: CDR1 MDHEN, CDR2 SYDVKM. The length of the CDR3 is 15 residues. After removal of 2 bases from V and 3 bases from J, the junction contained 7 bases not matched to a gene. CDR3 coding DNA: TGTGCCAGCAGTTTAGATTGGGCAGGGGGCTACGAGCAGTACTTC. Translation gives CASSLDWAGGYEQYF.

The chain carries TRBV5-5 and TRBJ1-3; D perhaps matches TRBD1 (6 bases). Germline assignment: CDR1 SGHKS and CDR2 YYEKEE (reference sequence). The CDR3 contains 15 residues. V shed 4 bases and J shed 0 bases, with 11 bases lying between them. The CDR3 reads CASSTDRNSGNTIYF. CDR3 nucleotides: TGTGCCAGCAGCACAGACAGGAACTCTGGAAACACCATATATTTT. Using reference TRBV5-5 and TRBJ1-3 for the parts outside the CDR3, the full variable domain is DAGVTQSPTHLIKTRGQQVTLRCSPISGHKSVSWYQQVLGQGPQFIFQYYEKEERGRGNFPDRFSARQFPNYSSELNVNALLLGDSALYLCASSTDRNSGNTIYFGEGSWLTVV.

The V and J genes are TRBV28 and TRBJ1-1, with D possibly matching TRBD1 (5 bases). V lost 5 bases to trimming and J lost 1 base, with 11 bases between them. CDR1 MDHEN and CDR2 SYDVKM come from the germline V gene. This CDR3 comprises 14 residues. This CDR3 is CASSPGQGNTEAFF. CDR3 DNA: TGTGCCAGCAGTCCAGGTCAGGGGAACACTGAAGCTTTCTTT.

This rearrangement joins TRBV2 to TRBJ1-2; 10 nucleotides agree with TRBD1. CDR1 and CDR2 from the germline V gene are SNHLY and FYNNEI. The J segment lost 8 bases and the V segment lost 6 bases, leaving 9 bases of the junction unmatched. The CDR3 runs to 14 residues. In DNA form, the CDR3 reads TGTGCCAGCAGGCAGGACAGGGGGGGGTCGGGCTACACCTTC. Translated, it gives CASRQDRGGSGYTF.

This clone was recorded a few times. The chain joins TRBV11-2 to TRBJ1-1, with a weak D call TRBD1 (6 bases). Germline V CDR1 and CDR2: SGHAT, FQNNGV. Trimming shortened V by 5 bases and J by 3 bases, and 16 bases separated the two germline ends. The CDR3 runs to 15 residues. CDR3 amino acids: CASSPWGGLYTEAFF. The CDR3 bases are TGTGCCAGCAGCCCATGGGGGGGGCTTTACACTGAAGCTTTCTTT.

The V call is TRBV29-1, the J call TRBJ2-2, with D possibly TRBD1 on 7 matching bases. Trimming left V 7 bases short and J 5 bases short, with 11 bases between. The germline gives CDR1 SQVTM, CDR2 ANQGSEA. This CDR3 spans 12 amino acids. The CDR3 loop is CSARGETGELFF. The CDR3 DNA reads as TGCAGCGCCAGGGGGGAAACCGGGGAGCTGTTTTTT.

The genes are TRBV2 and TRBJ1-1, with TRBD1 as a possible D gene (6 bases). The V end was cut by 8 bases, the J end by 0 bases, with 10 bases between. This CDR3 is built from 13 residues. Germline CDR1 is SNHLY and CDR2 is FYNNEI. In DNA, the CDR3 is TGTGCCAGCTGGGACACCATGAACACTGAAGCTTTCTTT. Translation gives CASWDTMNTEAFF.

The rearrangement joins TRBV4-1 to TRBJ2-7; 12 nucleotides agree with TRBD2. The length of the CDR3 is 16 residues. From germline, CDR1 is MGHRA and CDR2 YSYEKL. V shed 2 bases and J 2 bases; nucleotides not matched to a gene: 4. This chain's CDR3 is CASSQYRTSGTYEQYF. The CDR3 DNA sequence: TGCGCCAGCAGCCAATATAGGACTAGCGGGACCTACGAGCAGTACTTC.

The V gene is TRBV29-1, the J gene TRBJ2-1, with a possible D match to TRBD2 (5 bases). Germline V gives CDR1 SQVTM, CDR2 ANQGSEA. Trimming left V 6 bases short and J 3 bases short, with 9 bases between. This CDR3 has 12 residues. This chain's CDR3 is CSVYGVYNEQFF. CDR3 bases: TGCAGCGTGTACGGGGTCTACAATGAGCAGTTCTTC.